Listed here are 23 T cell receptor beta chains from one sample, sequenced in a study of T cell responses to AZD1222 COVID-19 vaccine. Clones were sequenced by immunoSEQ multiplex PCR, and TCRdb holds only the in-frame ones, with some missing. The data hold roughly 110,000 clones, with 75% to 90% observed a single time. The sample consisted of peripheral blood, taken on day 0 of AZD1222 vaccination. The receptors originated from an adult in good health.

This rearrangement joins TRBV7-9 to TRBJ1-4, with 10 bases fitting TRBD1. J gave up 5 bases and V 5 bases, and 11 bases lay outside the gene matches. Germline assignment: CDR1 SEHNR and CDR2 FQNEAQ (reference sequence). The CDR3 totals 17 residues. The CDR3 region is CASSTGTGDPLNEKLFF. The CDR3 nucleotides read TGTGCCAGCAGCACCGGGACAGGGGACCCCCTAAATGAAAAACTGTTTTTT.

The gene calls are TRBV18 and TRBJ1-5; a weak D match, TRBD1 (5 bases). Trimming pared 3 bases from V and 2 bases from J, leaving 17 bases between. CDR3 length: 17 residues. CDR1 KGHSH and CDR2 LQKENI come from the germline V gene. In DNA, the CDR3 is TGTGCCAGCTCACCCGAGACAGTTATGATGCGCAATCAGCCCCAGCATTTT. Translation: CASSPETVMMRNQPQHF.

The rearrangement uses TRBV27 and TRBJ1-2; D is uncertain. The CDR3 consists of 15 residues. Trimming removed 2 bases from V and 3 bases from J, with 13 bases in between. The germline gives CDR1 MNHEY, CDR2 SMNVEV (reference sequence). CDR3 DNA sequence: TGTGCCAGCAGTTTAGGAGGGCTCTTGGACTATGGCTACACCTTC. Its protein is CASSLGGLLDYGYTF.

The table lists this clone with a count of one. The J gene is TRBJ1-2, the V gene TRBV10-3; D remains unclear. The germline CDR1 and CDR2 sequences are ENHRY and SYGVKD. The CDR3 loop spans 14 amino acids. Trimming left V 2 bases short and J 7 bases short, with 14 bases between. The CDR3 DNA is TGTGCCATCAGTGAGGATGGGAGACGCTCTGGCTACACCTTC. Translation: CAISEDGRRSGYTF.

This rearrangement joins TRBV4-1 to TRBJ2-3; 10 nucleotides agree with TRBD2. With 0 bases clipped from V and 2 bases from J, the junction kept 11 bases outside the gene matches. CDR1 and CDR2 from the germline V gene are MGHRA and YSYEKL. The CDR3 runs to 19 residues. CDR3 sequence (DNA): TGCGCCAGCAGCCAAGACTCCCTCCAACTAGCGGGACACACAGATACGCAGTATTTT. Encoded protein: CASSQDSLQLAGHTDTQYF.

This clone was detected only once. V usage is TRBV10-3 and J usage is TRBJ1-5; TRBD1 is a possible D gene (5 bases). V was trimmed by 6 bases and J by 5 bases, leaving 14 bases between them. CDR3 length: 14 residues. Germline values: CDR1 ENHRY, CDR2 SYGVKD. DNA for the CDR3: TGTGCCATCAGCTCGGACACTCTTTATCAGCCCCAGCATTTT. Amino acids: CAISSDTLYQPQHF.

The rearrangement links TRBV5-1 to TRBJ2-5; no reliable D call. The CDR3 sequence is 14 residues long. From germline, CDR1 is SGHRS and CDR2 YFSETQ. The V and J ends lost 0 bases and 2 bases respectively, with 8 bases between them. The CDR3 is CASSLDGFQETQYF. Here the CDR3 DNA reads TGCGCCAGCAGCTTGGACGGGTTTCAAGAGACCCAGTACTTC.

This chain uses TRBV21-1 with TRBJ1-3; the DNA was not used to check the table's D call, TRBD1. TRBV21-1 is a pseudogene segment. The CDR3 has 24 residues. CDR3: CASTDYCRRGRANLRASSGNTIYF. CDR3 coding DNA: TGTGCCAGCACCGATTATTGTCGCAGGGGCAGGGCCAACTTACGGGCTAGCTCTGGAAACACCATATATTTT.

The chain couples TRBV9 to TRBJ2-2; D gene ambiguous. The CDR3 is 13 amino acids. V was shortened by 3 bases and J by 7 bases, with 10 bases between the two germline ends. Germline V gene data show CDR1 as SGDLS and CDR2 as YYNGEE. The CDR3 reads CASSGMDSGELFF. CDR3 DNA sequence: TGTGCCAGCAGCGGCATGGATAGCGGGGAGCTGTTTTTT.

Concerning this clone itself: The identical CDR3 is also encoded by other nucleotide sequences in the sample. The rearrangement joins TRBV7-2 to TRBJ1-2, with TRBD1 matching over 8 bases. CDR1 and CDR2 (germline): SGHTA, FQGNSA. The CDR3 contains 13 residues. Trimming cost V 4 bases and J 4 bases; bases outside gene matches: 2. The CDR3 nucleotides are TGTGCCAGCAGCTCCGGACAGGGCTATGGCTACACCTTC. Translation: CASSSGQGYGYTF. Full variable domain (outside the CDR3, taken from reference TRBV7-2 and TRBJ1-2): GAGVSQSPSNKVTEKGKDVELRCDPISGHTALYWYRQSLGQGLEFLIYFQGNSAPDKSGLPSDRFSAERTGGSVSTLTIQRTQQEDSAVYLCASSSGQGYGYTFGSGTRLTVV.

This chain links TRBV3-1 (or the pseudogene TRBV3-2) with TRBJ2-2; D might be TRBD1 or TRBD2, each matching 6 bases. The V gene's germline CDR1 is LGHDT and CDR2 YNNKEL (reference sequence). The CDR3 is 16 residues long. Trimming shortened V by 4 bases and J by 4 bases, and 16 bases separated the two germline ends. The CDR3 is CASSPFGGAGTGELFF. CDR3 in DNA: TGTGCCAGCAGCCCCTTCGGGGGCGCGGGCACCGGGGAGCTGTTTTTT.

J is TRBJ1-2 and V is TRBV19, with TRBD1 as a possible D gene (5 bases). V shed 6 bases and J shed 4 bases, with 27 bases lying between them. The CDR3 totals 18 residues. The germline V gene has CDR1 LNHDA and CDR2 SQIVND (reference sequence). The CDR3 loop is CASRPRAQLSGGGYGYTF. The DNA of the CDR3 is TGTGCCAGTAGACCCAGGGCCCAATTATCGGGTGGTGGCTATGGCTACACCTTC. Combining the CDR3 with reference TRBV19 and TRBJ1-2 gives the whole variable domain DGGITQSPKYLFRKEGQNVTLSCEQNLNHDAMYWYRQDPGQGLRLIYYSQIVNDFQKGDIAEGYSVSREKKESFPLTVTSAQKNPTAFYLCASRPRAQLSGGGYGYTFGSGTRLTVV.

The V gene is TRBV3-1 (or the pseudogene TRBV3-2), the J gene TRBJ2-3, with no clear D. Germline V CDR1 and CDR2: LGHDT, YNNKEL (reference sequence). V lost 0 bases to trimming and J lost 6 bases, with 13 bases between them. The CDR3 has 15 amino acids. The CDR3 reads CASSQEPGVSDTQYF. In DNA, the CDR3 is TGTGCCAGCAGCCAAGAACCAGGTGTCAGTGATACGCAGTATTTT.

The V and J genes are TRBV3-1 (or the pseudogene TRBV3-2) and TRBJ2-1, with 8 bases matching TRBD1. Unmatched junction bases numbered 6, after V lost 2 bases and J lost 6 bases. This CDR3 is built from 15 residues. Germline V gene lookup returns CDR1 LGHDT and CDR2 YNNKEL (reference sequence). CDR3 DNA sequence: TGTGCCAGCAGCCAACCCGGGACAGGACTCAATGAGCAGTTCTTC. Its protein product is CASSQPGTGLNEQFF.

The chain recombines TRBV11-2 with TRBJ2-3; 13 nucleotides match TRBD2. Germline CDR1 SGHAT, CDR2 FQNNGV. The CDR3 is 15 amino acids. Losses at the gene ends were 1 base for V and 6 bases for J; bases not matched to a gene: 1. The CDR3 loop reads CASSLALAGGDTQYF. CDR3 DNA: TGTGCCAGCAGCTTAGCACTAGCGGGGGGGGATACGCAGTATTTT. The entire variable domain, with the rest obtained from reference TRBV11-2 and TRBJ2-3, is as follows: EAGVAQSPRYKIIEKRQSVAFWCNPISGHATLYWYQQILGQGPKLLIQFQNNGVVDDSQLPKDRFSAERLKGVDSTLKIQPAKLEDSAVYLCASSLALAGGDTQYFGPGTRLTVL.

J is TRBJ2-3 and V is TRBV6-5, with D uncertain. CDR1 and CDR2 (germline): MNHEY, SVGAGI. This CDR3 region has 15 residues. Trimming removed 5 bases from V and 6 bases from J, with 18 bases in between. In nucleotides, the CDR3 is TGTGCCAGCAGTCCACCCTCCTCTATGGGGGATACGCAGTATTTT. Protein sequence: CASSPPSSMGDTQYF.

The chain combines TRBV9 with TRBJ2-7, with no clear D. Per germline, CDR1 SGDLS and CDR2 YYNGEE. Trimming cost V 0 bases and J 6 bases, with 13 bases left between them. The CDR3 sequence is 14 residues long. CDR3 residues: CASSVGFSASEQYF. The CDR3 region has the DNA TGTGCCAGCAGCGTAGGTTTCAGTGCCAGCGAGCAGTACTTC. The whole variable domain, remainder taken from reference TRBV9 and TRBJ2-7, is DSGVTQTPKHLITATGQRVTLRCSPRSGDLSVYWYQQSLDQGLQFLIQYYNGEERAKGNILERFSAQQFPDLHSELNLSSLELGDSALYFCASSVGFSASEQYFGPGTRLTVT.

This clone was recorded a few times. The chain joins TRBV7-2 to TRBJ1-2, with 7 bases fitting TRBD1. Germline V CDR1 and CDR2: SGHTA, FQGNSA. The ends lost 6 bases at V and 1 base at J; junction bases unmatched: 5. This CDR3 region has 14 residues. The CDR3 loop reads CASRRDSNNYGYTF. The DNA of the CDR3 is TGTGCCAGCAGAAGGGACAGCAATAACTATGGCTACACCTTC.

V and J are TRBV27 and TRBJ1-6, with TRBD1 identical over 7 bases. The CDR3 has 13 amino acids. J gave up 6 bases and V 6 bases, and 2 bases lay outside the gene matches. Germline lookup yields CDR1 MNHEY and CDR2 SMNVEV (reference sequence). CDR3 coding DNA: TGTGCCAGCAGCGACAGGGCTAATTCACCCCTCCACTTT. Translated: CASSDRANSPLHF.

The CDR3 reads CASSRHRGNEQFF. The CDR3 DNA reads as TGTGCCAGCAGTCGCCACAGGGGGAATGAGCAGTTCTTC. V gene TRBV25-1 combines with J gene TRBJ2-1, with 8 bases that match TRBD1. The V gene's germline CDR1 is MGHDK and CDR2 SYGVNS. The CDR3 sequence is 13 residues long. V lost 5 bases to trimming and J lost 7 bases; unmatched junction nucleotides: 4.

The chain has TRBV19 and TRBJ1-5; unclear D gene. The CDR3 is made up of 13 amino acids. CDR1 and CDR2 (germline): LNHDA, SQIVND (reference sequence). The V gene lost 7 bases and the J gene lost 0 bases, with 7 bases spanning the gap. This CDR3 reads CASTEYSNQPQHF. In nucleotides, the CDR3 is TGTGCCAGTACCGAGTATAGCAATCAGCCCCAGCATTTT. Complete variable domain (other parts from reference TRBV19 and TRBJ1-5): DGGITQSPKYLFRKEGQNVTLSCEQNLNHDAMYWYRQDPGQGLRLIYYSQIVNDFQKGDIAEGYSVSREKKESFPLTVTSAQKNPTAFYLCASTEYSNQPQHFGDGTRLSIL.

The V and J genes are TRBV6-4 and TRBJ1-1, with 7 nucleotides matching TRBD1. In germline, CDR1 is MRHNA, CDR2 SNTAGT. The CDR3 covers 13 residues. With 6 bases clipped from V and 3 bases from J, the junction kept 4 bases outside the gene matches. Here the CDR3 DNA reads TGTGCCAGCAGCCTTACAGGGGACACTGAAGCTTTCTTT. Translation gives CASSLTGDTEAFF.

The chain uses TRBV18 and TRBJ1-2; TRBD1 is a possible D gene (6 bases). CDR1 is KGHSH and CDR2 is LQKENI in the germline V gene. This CDR3 region has 15 residues. The V and J ends lost 2 bases and 2 bases respectively, with 12 bases between them. The CDR3 nucleotides read TGTGCCAGCTCACCATTGACAGGTCCAAACTATGGCTACACCTTC. As protein: CASSPLTGPNYGYTF.